In this sample, the clone carrying this T cell receptor (beta chain) turned up many times. Its antigen is unidentified. The junction and the germline gene differ at one end; a read error may be behind it. The data originate from a study of CD8 T cells in ankylosing spondylitis. Study-wide findings and caveats: In ankylosing spondylitis blood, a motif of seven to nine highly homologous TCR beta variants appeared characteristic. Those disease-linked clones were CD8+; they were also relatively rare in peripheral blood. Significant enrichment of disease-linked clones was reported in matched ankylosing spondylitis synovial fluid.

TCRdb fed the 5' RACE reads into MiXCR, producing one record per CDR3 protein. The top ten clones hold under 4.5% of a sample with about 510,000 distinct CDR3 sequences, under 5.5% of them seen once. The V gene's germline CDR1 is SEHNR and CDR2 FQNEAQ (reference sequence). This CDR3 has 16 residues. This chain uses TRBV7-9 with TRBJ2-1, with TRBD2 matching 9 bases. Sequencing was done on a sample of blood, either unsorted or a sorted T cell fraction (not recorded which). The source of this sequence is a male donor with ankylosing spondylitis. Here the CDR3 DNA reads TGTGCCAGCAGCCTAGCGGGCGGGAGGGCGAACAATGAGCAGTTCTTC. This translates into CASSLAGGRANNEQFF.